This TCR beta chain was identified in a study of blood T cell repertoires in COVID-19 (dated by TCRdb to the early 2020s). At the level of the whole study: The collaborator samples originated in the United States, Italy and Spain and spanned the acute and convalescent phases of COVID-19. The prospective study material was composed of cDNA or gDNA derived from T cells, B-cell-depleted T cells, or PBMCs. Subjects who had been exposed to COVID-19, were actively infected with it, or had recovered from it provided the deeply sampled blood TCRbeta repertoires that made up the dataset. The repertoires were released in a freely available public database meant as a resource for research on the immune response to SARS-CoV-2. The samples were drawn from two sources: the first 160 participants of the ongoing ImmuneRACE study, and 1,000 to 1,500 subjects contributed by 6 global collaborators. The sample metadata nearly always contained a de-identified subject ID, COVID-19 status, age in years and sex. Where available, HLA class I and class II types were taken from metadata supplied by the sample provider and were not determined by assay-based typing. What the research found in general, with its limitations: The amount of clinical and demographic metadata varied by source and participant and was provided uncurated.

Details on this clone: The antigen this receptor binds is unknown. No much larger clone is present one base from it, and per-base qualities are unavailable.

One collaborating source in Seattle enrolled patients while the patients were actively infected and followed the patients over time throughout the course of disease. Whole blood was collected in K2EDTA tubes by collaborating institutions according to the institutions' own protocols. For TCRbeta analysis, collaborators shipped samples as frozen whole blood, isolated PBMCs, or DNA extracted from either of those sample types. TCRbeta CDR3 regions were amplified from genomic DNA by means of the immunoSEQ Assay, a bias-controlled multiplex PCR. The authors' analysis ran thus. Nucleated cell counts per sample were estimated from amplification of reference gene primers within the assay. To quantify the absolute abundance of each unique TCRbeta CDR3 rearrangement, sequence reads were collapsed and filtered. For each sample, productive Simpson clonality was calculated as the square root of Simpson's diversity index over productive rearrangements. TCRdb's version of the immuneACCESS table is confined to in-frame rearrangements and falls short of the full clone set. An unresolved V gene accounts for under half of the shortfall where checked; the remainder is of unknown origin. The D gene and trimming were derived from the DNA, and the V and J assignments and clone size from that table. This sample gives about 210,000 clones in total; roughly 82% of them show up just once. The ten largest clonotypes hold 7.8% of the sample.

The clonotype originates from a woman aged 55 to 70 with COVID-19, enrolled during active disease. Input material: peripheral blood.

Here the CDR3 is given as CASSSGLAGGYQETQYF. The nucleotides read TGTGCCAGCAGCTCCGGACTAGCGGGAGGGTACCAAGAGACCCAGTACTTC. The chain joins TRBV11-3 to TRBJ2-5; 15 bases in between match TRBD2. Counted from cysteine to phenylalanine, this CDR3 has 17 amino acids. The retained sequence is limited to the CDR3, 51 bases, with the frame set at the first base. At the junction V is shortened by 4 bases and J by 0 bases; bases outside the gene matches: 3. Sequences SGHNT (CDR1) and YENEEA (CDR2) are obtained from the germline V gene.